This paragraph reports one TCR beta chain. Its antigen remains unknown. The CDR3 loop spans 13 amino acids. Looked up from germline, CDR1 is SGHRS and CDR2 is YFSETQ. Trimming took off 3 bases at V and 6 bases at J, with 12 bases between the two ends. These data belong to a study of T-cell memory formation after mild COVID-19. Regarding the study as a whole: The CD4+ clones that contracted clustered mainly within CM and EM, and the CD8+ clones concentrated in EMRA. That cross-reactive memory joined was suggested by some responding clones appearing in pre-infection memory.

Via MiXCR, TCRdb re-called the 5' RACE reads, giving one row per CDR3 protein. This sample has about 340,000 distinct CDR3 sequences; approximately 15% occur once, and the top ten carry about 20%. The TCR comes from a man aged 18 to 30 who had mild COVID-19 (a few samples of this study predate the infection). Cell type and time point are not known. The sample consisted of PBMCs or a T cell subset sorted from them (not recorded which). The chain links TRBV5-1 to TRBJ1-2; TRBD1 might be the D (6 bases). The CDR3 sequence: CASSWGGGNGYTF. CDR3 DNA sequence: TGCGCCAGCAGCTGGGGGGGCGGTAATGGCTACACCTTC.